The next 13 T cell receptor beta chains were all read from a single sample in a study of T-cell reconstitution after alpha-beta-depleted transplantation in children. Unique molecular identifiers tagged the TCRbeta library. In TCRdb, the PCR reads were re-called with MiXCR into one record per CDR3 protein. The data contain about 200,000 distinct CDR3 sequences, approximately 8.4% of them singletons. Sequenced here: PBMCs, mostly from graft donor cells, sampled 360 days after TCRalphabeta/CD19-depleted stem cell transplant. These TCRs come from a male patient aged 2 to 10 who had a stem cell transplant for acute myeloid leukemia, so the T cells may come from the graft donor.

The chain uses TRBV7-6 and TRBJ2-7, with TRBD1 identical over 8 bases. J gave up 1 base and V 5 bases, and 10 bases lay outside the gene matches. Germline CDR1 SGHVS, CDR2 FNYEAQ. The CDR3 contains 16 residues. In DNA, the CDR3 is TGTGCCAGCAGCCACGACGGACAGGGTGGGTCCTACGAGCAGTACTTC. Protein sequence: CASSHDGQGGSYEQYF.

The J gene is TRBJ2-1, the V gene TRBV2; a weak D match, TRBD1 (5 bases). Germline CDR1 SNHLY, CDR2 FYNNEI. V lost 3 bases to trimming and J lost 7 bases, with 13 bases between them. This CDR3 has 14 residues. This CDR3 reads CASSDQTDTNEQFF. CDR3 sequence (DNA): TGTGCCAGCAGTGACCAGACAGACACGAATGAGCAGTTCTTC.

This clonotype occurred many times. V usage is TRBV7-2 and J usage is TRBJ2-7, with D perhaps given as TRBD1 or TRBD2 (6 bases each). Germline CDR1 SGHTA, CDR2 FQGNSA. Deletions cut 1 base from V and 3 bases from J, with 13 bases between. There are 15 residues in the CDR3. CDR3 sequence: CASSLGTGAYYEQYF. CDR3 bases: TGTGCCAGCAGCTTAGGAACGGGGGCCTACTACGAGCAGTACTTC.

This clonotype appeared many times. V gene TRBV20-1 combines with J gene TRBJ2-1; D is ambiguous. The CDR3 extends over 13 amino acids. The V gene lost 2 bases and the J gene lost 2 bases, with 7 bases spanning the gap. Germline CDR1 reads DFQATT; CDR2 reads SNEGSKA (reference sequence). The CDR3 spells CSARSSAYNEQFF. The DNA of the CDR3 is TGCAGTGCTAGATCTTCCGCCTACAATGAGCAGTTCTTC.

The chain links TRBV10-3 to TRBJ2-5; the D is unclear. Trimming removed 3 bases at V and 4 bases at J, with 12 bases between. The germline V gene has CDR1 ENHRY and CDR2 SYGVKD. This CDR3 comprises 14 residues. The CDR3 DNA sequence: TGTGCCATCAGTGATTGGGCTAAGCGAGAGACCCAGTACTTC. This gives the protein CAISDWAKRETQYF.

A few counts support this clonotype. The V call is TRBV11-3, the J call TRBJ2-1; D is ambiguous. The CDR3 spans 14 residues. The V gene's germline CDR1 is SGHNT and CDR2 YENEEA. The V and J ends lost 5 bases and 5 bases respectively, with 13 bases between them. CDR3 sequence reads: CASSTQTGNNEQFF. The CDR3 DNA reads TGTGCCAGCAGCACCCAGACTGGCAACAATGAGCAGTTCTTC.

This clonotype was found many times. The chain is built from TRBV6-5 and TRBJ2-7; 7 nucleotides match TRBD2. Germline V CDR1 and CDR2: MNHEY, SVGAGI. The CDR3 consists of 14 residues. After removal of 6 bases from V and 3 bases from J, the junction contained 8 bases not matched to a gene. The CDR3: CASRPGLLIYEQYF. DNA of the CDR3: TGTGCCAGCAGGCCGGGACTACTAATCTACGAGCAGTACTTC.

V is TRBV15 and J is TRBJ1-5; 9 nucleotides align to TRBD1. The ends lost 0 bases at V and 3 bases at J; junction bases unmatched: 9. In germline, CDR1 is LNHNV, CDR2 YYDKDF (reference sequence). The CDR3 has 18 residues. The CDR3: CATSRDLDRGRFNQPQHF. For the CDR3, the DNA is TGTGCCACCAGCAGAGATCTTGACAGGGGGAGGTTCAATCAGCCCCAGCATTTT.

This clonotype was recorded a few times. V and J are TRBV5-1 and TRBJ1-1; a possible D gene is TRBD1 (6 bases). The CDR3 extends over 15 amino acids. Germline loops: CDR1 SGHRS, CDR2 YFSETQ. With 0 bases removed from V and 5 bases from J, the gap between germline ends came to 14 bases. CDR3 in DNA: TGCGCCAGCAGCTTGGGGTTCGGGGGGCGGACTGAAGCTTTCTTT. This translates into CASSLGFGGRTEAFF.

This clonotype was detected only a few times. The chain is built from TRBV4-2 and TRBJ2-1; 8 bases align to TRBD2. There are 17 residues in the CDR3. The germline V gene encodes CDR1 LGHNA and CDR2 YNFKEQ. The V segment lost 0 bases and the J segment 7 bases; nucleotides outside the gene matches: 11. The CDR3 DNA follows: TGTGCCAGCAGCCAAGATCTGGAGACTAGCGTCTGGAATGAGCAGTTCTTC. Its translation is CASSQDLETSVWNEQFF.

This clonotype was seen at least ten times. This chain connects TRBV7-2 to TRBJ2-7; D ambiguous. Germline V gene data show CDR1 as SGHTA and CDR2 as FQGNSA. The CDR3 covers 13 residues. Trimming shortened V by 4 bases and J by 0 bases, and 7 bases separated the two germline ends. In nucleotides, the CDR3 is TGTGCCAGCAGCTCCACCCTCTCCTACGAGCAGTACGTC. This gives the protein CASSSTLSYEQYV.

This clonotype was seen repeatedly, ten times or more. The J gene is TRBJ2-7, the V gene TRBV20-1, with D unclear. The CDR3 loop spans 12 amino acids. Germline V gives CDR1 DFQATT, CDR2 SNEGSKA (reference sequence). Trimming took 2 bases from V and 4 from J, leaving 9 bases between them. CDR3 protein: CSARPALYEQYF. The DNA for the CDR3 is TGCAGTGCTAGACCGGCCCTTTACGAGCAGTACTTC.

This clonotype was counted a few times. V and J are TRBV5-1 and TRBJ2-3; D perhaps matches TRBD1 (5 bases). V was pared by 0 bases and J by 4 bases, with 21 bases between. In germline, CDR1 is SGHRS, CDR2 YFSETQ. The CDR3 is made up of 18 amino acids. The CDR3 loop is CASSLVLRTLYRPDTQYF. CDR3 DNA sequence: TGCGCCAGCAGCTTGGTTCTGCGGACACTCTATAGACCAGATACGCAGTATTTT.